The entry below gives a single TCR beta chain sequence along with its context. What it binds is not known. The source of the sample is a study of T cell repertoires in cytomegalovirus infection. Study conclusions and caveats: Dominant in the ex vivo response were TCR beta clonotypes restricted by HLA-C and specific for CMV.

TCRdb ran MiXCR on the reads and lists one entry per CDR3 protein. The data hold about a million distinct CDR3 sequences, with about 33% observed a single time. From germline, CDR1 is LNHDA and CDR2 SQIVND (reference sequence). V was trimmed by 7 bases and J by 1 base, leaving 11 bases between them. The CDR3 is 14 residues long. The chain employs TRBV19 and TRBJ1-5, with D perhaps matching TRBD1 (5 bases). The source was cultured CD8+ T cells from PBMCs, collected from culture after CMV antigen stimulation. The TCR comes from a human donor in good health (CMV status not recorded). Some clones in this sample may be carry-over from other donors' samples. The CDR3 sequence is CASKEGLSNQPQHF. CDR3 in DNA: TGTGCCAGTAAAGAGGGACTAAGCAATCAGCCCCAGCATTTT.